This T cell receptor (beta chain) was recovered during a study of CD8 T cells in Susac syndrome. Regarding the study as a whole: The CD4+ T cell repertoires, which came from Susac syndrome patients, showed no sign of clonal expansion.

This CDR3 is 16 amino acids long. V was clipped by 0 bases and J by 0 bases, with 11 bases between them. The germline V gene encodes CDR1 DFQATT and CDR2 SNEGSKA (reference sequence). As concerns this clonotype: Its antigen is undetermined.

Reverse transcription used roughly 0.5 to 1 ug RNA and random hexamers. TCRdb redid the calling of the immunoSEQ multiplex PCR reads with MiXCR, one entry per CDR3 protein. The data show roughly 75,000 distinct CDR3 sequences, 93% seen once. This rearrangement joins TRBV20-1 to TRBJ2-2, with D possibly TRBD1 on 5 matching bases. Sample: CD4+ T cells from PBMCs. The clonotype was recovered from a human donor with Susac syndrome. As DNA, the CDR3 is TGCAGTGCTAGAGATGGCGTCAGGGCGAACACCGGGGAGCTGTTTTTT. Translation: CSARDGVRANTGELFF.